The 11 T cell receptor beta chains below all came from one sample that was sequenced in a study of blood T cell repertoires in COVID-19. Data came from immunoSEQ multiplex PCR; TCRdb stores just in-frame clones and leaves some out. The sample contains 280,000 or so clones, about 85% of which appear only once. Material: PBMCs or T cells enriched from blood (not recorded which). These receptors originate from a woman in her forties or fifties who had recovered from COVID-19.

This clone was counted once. CDR3: CASSAGQGFGQPQHF. For the CDR3, the DNA is TGTGCCAGCAGTGCGGGACAGGGTTTCGGTCAGCCCCAGCATTTT. The gene calls are TRBV25-1 and TRBJ1-5; TRBD1 matches at 9 bases. The CDR3 consists of 15 residues. The junction had 7 bases not matched to a gene; V was cut back by 4 bases and J by 6 bases. Germline lookup yields CDR1 MGHDK and CDR2 SYGVNS.

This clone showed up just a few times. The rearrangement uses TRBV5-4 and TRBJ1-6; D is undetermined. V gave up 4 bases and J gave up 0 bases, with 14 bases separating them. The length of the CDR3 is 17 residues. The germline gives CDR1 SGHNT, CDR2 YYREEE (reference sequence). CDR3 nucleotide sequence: TGTGCCAGCAGCACCTCACCCTTACACTCCTATAATTCACCCCTCCACTTT. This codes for CASSTSPLHSYNSPLHF.

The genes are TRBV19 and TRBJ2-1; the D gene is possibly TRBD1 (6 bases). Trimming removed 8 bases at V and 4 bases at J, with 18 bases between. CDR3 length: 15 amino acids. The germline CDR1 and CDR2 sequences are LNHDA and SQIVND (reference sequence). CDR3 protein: CASAFVQGPYNEQFF. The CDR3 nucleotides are TGTGCCAGTGCCTTCGTACAGGGTCCTTACAATGAGCAGTTCTTC.

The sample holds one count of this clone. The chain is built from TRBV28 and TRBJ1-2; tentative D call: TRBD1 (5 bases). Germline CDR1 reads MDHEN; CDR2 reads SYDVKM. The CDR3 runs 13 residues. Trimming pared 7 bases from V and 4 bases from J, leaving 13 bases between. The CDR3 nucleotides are TGTGCCAGCACCAGACAGATGATCTATGGCTACACCTTC. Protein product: CASTRQMIYGYTF.

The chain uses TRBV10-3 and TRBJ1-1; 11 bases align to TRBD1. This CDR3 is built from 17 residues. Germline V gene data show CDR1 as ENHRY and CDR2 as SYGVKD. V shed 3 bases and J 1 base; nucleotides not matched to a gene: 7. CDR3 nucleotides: TGTGCCATCAGTGACTCTGGGACAGGGGGTAGGAACACTGAAGCTTTCTTT. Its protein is CAISDSGTGGRNTEAFF.

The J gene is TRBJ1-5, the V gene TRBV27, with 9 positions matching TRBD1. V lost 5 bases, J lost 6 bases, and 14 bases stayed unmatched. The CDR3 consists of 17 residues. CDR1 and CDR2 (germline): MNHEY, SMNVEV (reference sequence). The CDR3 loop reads CASSRYRGPVRTQPQHF. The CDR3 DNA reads TGTGCCAGCAGTCGCTACAGGGGGCCCGTTAGGACTCAGCCCCAGCATTTT.

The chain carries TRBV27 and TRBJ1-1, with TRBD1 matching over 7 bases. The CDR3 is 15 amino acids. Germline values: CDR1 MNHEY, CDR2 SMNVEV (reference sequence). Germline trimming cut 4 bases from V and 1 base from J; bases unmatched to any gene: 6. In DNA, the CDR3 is TGTGCCAGCAGTTCCCCTCGGGACAGGAACACTGAAGCTTTCTTT. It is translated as CASSSPRDRNTEAFF.

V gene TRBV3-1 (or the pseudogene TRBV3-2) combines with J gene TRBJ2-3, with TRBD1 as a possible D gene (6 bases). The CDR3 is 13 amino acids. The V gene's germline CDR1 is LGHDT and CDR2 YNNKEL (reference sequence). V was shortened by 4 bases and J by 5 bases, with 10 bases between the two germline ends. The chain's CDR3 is CASSPQGGDTQYF. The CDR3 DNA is TGTGCCAGCAGCCCACAGGGTGGAGATACGCAGTATTTT.

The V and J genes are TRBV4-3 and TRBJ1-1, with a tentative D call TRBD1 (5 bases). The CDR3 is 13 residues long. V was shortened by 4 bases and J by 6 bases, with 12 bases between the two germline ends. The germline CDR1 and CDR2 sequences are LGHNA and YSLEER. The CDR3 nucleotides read TGCGCCAGCAGCCGAGTTGGGGCCGCTGAAGCTTTCTTT. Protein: CASSRVGAAEAFF.

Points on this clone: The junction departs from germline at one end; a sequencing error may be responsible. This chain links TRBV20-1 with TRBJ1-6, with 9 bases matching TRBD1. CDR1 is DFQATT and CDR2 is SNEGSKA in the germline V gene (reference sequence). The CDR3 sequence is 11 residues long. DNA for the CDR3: TGCAGTGCCTACCAACAGGGGGCCTACAACTTT. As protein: CSAYQQGAYNF.

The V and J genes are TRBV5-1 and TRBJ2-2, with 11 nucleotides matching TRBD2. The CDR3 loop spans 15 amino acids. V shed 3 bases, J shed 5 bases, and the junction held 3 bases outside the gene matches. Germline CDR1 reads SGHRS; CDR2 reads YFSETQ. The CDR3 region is CASSWGLADTGELFF. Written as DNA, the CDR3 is TGCGCCAGCAGCTGGGGACTAGCGGATACCGGGGAGCTGTTTTTT.